The T cell receptor beta chain under discussion was sequenced for a study of blood T cell repertoires in COVID-19. Across the whole study: There were acute and convalescent COVID-19 samples, and they came from the United States, Italy and Spain.

This CDR3 is built from 11 residues. The table came from immunoSEQ multiplex PCR; TCRdb's copy has only in-frame clones and leaves some out. The sample shows about 270,000 clones, approximately 88% of them seen only once. This rearrangement joins TRBV21-1 to TRBJ2-1; TRBD1 is the table's D call and was not checked against the DNA. TRBV21-1 is a listed pseudogene. This receptor was identified in a human donor with COVID-19, enrolled during active disease. The donor label of this sample is uncertain. Sample: peripheral blood. In DNA, the CDR3 is TGTGCCAGCAGCAAAGGGAAGACGACAGTCTTC. Translating it yields CASSKGKTTVF.